The present entry profiles one T cell receptor beta chain with its context. Libraries were prepared by immunoSEQ multiplex PCR; TCRdb keeps only in-frame clonotypes and omits some of them. The sample includes tens of thousands of clones, 80% to 90% of them seen just once. Germline V gene data show CDR1 as SGHTA and CDR2 as FQGTGA. V trimming: 5 bases; J trimming: 5 bases; junction bases outside the gene matches: 8. The CDR3 covers 16 residues. These data come from a study of OX40 agonist ivuxolimab in advanced cancers. The cohort excluded patients with autoimmune disease history or systemic immunosuppression.

This sequence was found in an adult with an advanced solid tumor such as melanoma, head and neck, liver or kidney cancer. Sequenced material: CD4+ or CD8+ T cells sorted from blood, taken in a trial of the OX40 agonist ivuxolimab. The chain recombines TRBV7-3 with TRBJ2-1, with 11 bases matching TRBD2. CDR3 region: CASSHPGTSGDNEQFF. Here the CDR3 DNA reads TGTGCCAGCAGCCACCCCGGGACTAGCGGCGACAATGAGCAGTTCTTC. The whole variable domain, remainder taken from reference TRBV7-3 and TRBJ2-1, is GAGVSQTPSNKVTEKGKYVELRCDPISGHTALYWYRQSLGQGPEFLIYFQGTGAADDSGLPNDRFFAVRPEGSVSTLKIQRTERGDSAVYLCASSHPGTSGDNEQFFGPGTRLTVL.